These T cell receptor beta chains were read from a single sample in a study of blood T cell repertoires in COVID-19. Only in-frame clones appear in the TCRdb table, and some are missing; sequencing was by immunoSEQ multiplex PCR. The data contain almost 95,000 clones, roughly nine tenths of them seen just once; the ten biggest clones take up 18%. Specimen: peripheral blood. The receptors were sampled from an older woman with COVID-19, enrolled during active disease. Both conserved end residues are part of each CDR3. The D gene is left open where the match is weak. Size tells how often a clone was seen (once, few, many) or the class of an expanded clone, and some rows leave it out.

TGTGCCAGCAGCTTAGCGTCCTCTTCTGAAGCTTTCTTT	CASSLASSSEAFF	NA	TRBJ1-1	NA	TRBV7-9
TGTGCCAGCAGCGAAGACAGGGATCGAGGAAATGAGCAGTTCTTC	CASSEDRDRGNEQFF	NA	TRBJ2-1	TRBD1	TRBV7-2
TGTGCCAGCAGCCATACTAGCGGGGGCAGCTACGAGCAGTACTTC	CASSHTSGGSYEQYF	NA	TRBJ2-7	TRBD2	TRBV3-1/TRBV3-2
TGCGCCAGCAGCTCACTAGCGAGACCCACAGATACGCAGTATTTT	CASSSLARPTDTQYF	NA	TRBJ2-3	TRBD2	TRBV5-1
TGTGCCAGCAGCACGACCAGGGGGCGCGCTGAAAAACTGTTTTTT	CASSTTRGRAEKLFF	NA	TRBJ1-4	NA	TRBV21-1
TGTGCCAGCAGCATGGCCGGGGATGTAAATCAGCCCCAGCATTTT	CASSMAGDVNQPQHF	NA	TRBJ1-5	NA	TRBV21-1
TGCGCCAGCAGCTTGGCCGGGACAGGGGGCGTCTACTATGGCTACACCTTC	CASSLAGTGGVYYGYTF	few	TRBJ1-2	TRBD1	TRBV5-1
TGTGCCAGTAGTATTCGTGGGGGGGAAGCTTTCTTT	CASSIRGGEAFF	NA	TRBJ1-1	NA	TRBV19
TGTGCCAGCAGTGGGGGACAGTACACTGGCTACACCTTC	CASSGGQYTGYTF	NA	TRBJ1-2	TRBD1	TRBV12-3/TRBV12-4
TGTGCCAGCAGCTTAGACAGGGAAGAGACCCAGTACTTC	CASSLDREETQYF	NA	TRBJ2-5	NA	TRBV7-2
TGTGCCAGCAGCCCAGGGACAGGGGTAATTTCACCCCTCCACTTT	CASSPGTGVISPLHF	NA	TRBJ1-6	TRBD1	TRBV5-6
TGTGCCAGCAGTGAAATGAGGACTAGCGGGGCAGGGACCCAGTACTTC	CASSEMRTSGAGTQYF	NA	TRBJ2-5	TRBD2	TRBV6-1
TGTGCCAGCAGCCAAGGCGTCCGGGGGGCGGGTAATGAGCAGTTCTTC	CASSQGVRGAGNEQFF	once	TRBJ2-1	NA	TRBV3-1/TRBV3-2
TGTGCCAGCAGCCACACTAGCGCCGGGGCAGATACGCAGTATTTT	CASSHTSAGADTQYF	NA	TRBJ2-3	TRBD2	TRBV6-5
TGTGCCAGCAGCTTACAGGGAGGAAGCACTGAAGCTTTCTTT	CASSLQGGSTEAFF	NA	TRBJ1-1	NA	TRBV7-2
TGTGCCAGCAGCCCGAGTGGAGGGCTGCTCGCTTTCTTT	CASSPSGGLLAFF	NA	TRBJ1-1	NA	TRBV7-9
TGCAGCGGGGGGGAACTGGACAGCTCCTATGGCTACACCTTC	CSGGELDSSYGYTF	many	TRBJ1-2	NA	TRBV29-1
TGTGCCAGCAGTGGTAGGGACAGGGGGAAAGAGACCCAGTACTTC	CASSGRDRGKETQYF	once	TRBJ2-5	TRBD1	TRBV6-1
TGTGCCTGGAGTCCCGGGACTGATAATGGCTACACCTTC	CAWSPGTDNGYTF	NA	TRBJ1-2	NA	TRBV30
TGTGCCAGCAGTTACGAGGTGAGCTCCTACGAGCAGTACTTC	CASSYEVSSYEQYF	few	TRBJ2-7	NA	TRBV6-5
TGTGCCAGCACCACAGGGGAGCTCTACGAGCAGTACTTC	CASTTGELYEQYF	NA	TRBJ2-7	TRBD1	TRBV28
TGTGCCAGCAGCCGGGGACAGGGCCTCGAGCAGTACTTC	CASSRGQGLEQYF	NA	TRBJ2-7	TRBD1	TRBV7-8
TGCAGTGCTAGAATACAGGATGGCTACACCTTC	CSARIQDGYTF	NA	TRBJ1-2	NA	TRBV20-1
TGTGCCTGGAGTGTATATGGAGGTCCGAGCAATCAGCCCCAGCATTTT	CAWSVYGGPSNQPQHF	NA	TRBJ1-5	NA	TRBV30
TGTGCCAGCAGCGTGGAGGTTGCCGGAAACACCATATATTTT	CASSVEVAGNTIYF	NA	TRBJ1-3	NA	TRBV9
TGTGCCAGCAGTTTGGAGGGAGACTATGGCTACACCTTC	CASSLEGDYGYTF	NA	TRBJ1-2	NA	TRBV28
TGTGCCAGCTCACCACCGAATCCCAGATACAATGAGCAGTTCTTC	CASSPPNPRYNEQFF	NA	TRBJ2-1	NA	TRBV18
TGTGCCATCAGTGACAGGGGGCCCGATGAAAAACTGTTTTTT	CAISDRGPDEKLFF	NA	TRBJ1-4	TRBD1	TRBV10-3
TGCAGCGTTGAAGATGGGAGGGGATCACCCCTCCACTTT	CSVEDGRGSPLHF	few	TRBJ1-6	NA	TRBV29-1
TGTGCCAGCAGCCAAGATGGGACTTTAGGCACCATATATTTT	CASSQDGTLGTIYF	NA	TRBJ1-3	NA	TRBV3-1/TRBV3-2
TGTGCCAGTAGTATATCACCGCAGAGCAATCAGCCCCAGCATTTT	CASSISPQSNQPQHF	NA	TRBJ1-5	NA	TRBV19
TGTGCCAGCAGTTTGACAGGAAGAACTGAAGCTTTCTTT	CASSLTGRTEAFF	NA	TRBJ1-1	NA	TRBV27
TGTGCCAGCAGCTTGCGGGGACAGGGGGCCATTGGAAACACCATATATTTT	CASSLRGQGAIGNTIYF	once	TRBJ1-3	TRBD1	TRBV5-4
TGTGCCAGCAGCGGACAGCTTGAAAAACTGTTTTTT	CASSGQLEKLFF	NA	TRBJ1-4	NA	TRBV6-5
TGTGCCAGCAGCTCGGGGACTCCTCACTCTGGAAACACCATATATTTT	CASSSGTPHSGNTIYF	NA	TRBJ1-3	NA	TRBV7-3
TGCGCCAGCAGCCAAGAAGGGGCCAGGCCGAGGGAAAAACTGTTTTTT	CASSQEGARPREKLFF	NA	TRBJ1-4	NA	TRBV4-1
TGTGCCAGCAGAATCGGGACAGATCTTTACTATGGCTACACCTTC	CASRIGTDLYYGYTF	NA	TRBJ1-2	TRBD1	TRBV27
TGTGCCAGCAGGACAGGGACCTACAATGAGCAGTTCTTC	CASRTGTYNEQFF	NA	TRBJ2-1	TRBD1	TRBV25-1
TGTGCCAGCAGCCCTCAGGGCAACACTGAAGCTTTCTTT	CASSPQGNTEAFF	NA	TRBJ1-1	NA	TRBV7-9
TGCGCCAGCAGCTTGGTGGGGGGCTCCTACGAGCAGTACTTC	CASSLVGGSYEQYF	NA	TRBJ2-7	NA	TRBV5-1
TGTGCCAGCAGCACCCACAGGGCCCAAGAGACCCAGTACTTC	CASSTHRAQETQYF	NA	TRBJ2-5	NA	TRBV11-1
TGTGCCTGGACCGGGGGGACCATTCCCTCCGAGCAGTACTTC	CAWTGGTIPSEQYF	once	TRBJ2-7	TRBD2	TRBV30
TGCGCCAGCGGACCTAGCGGGGGGAACACCGGGGAGCTGTTTTTT	CASGPSGGNTGELFF	NA	TRBJ2-2	TRBD2	TRBV5-1
TGTGCCAGCAGTTACGTCCAGGGAAGCACCGGGGAGCTGTTTTTT	CASSYVQGSTGELFF	NA	TRBJ2-2	NA	TRBV6-6